This T cell receptor beta chain is from a study of metastatic and nonmetastatic thyroid tumors (dated by TCRdb to 2018 to 2020). With regard to the full study: The researchers compared repertoires between peripheral blood samples and tumor or nodule tissue samples from patients with malignant or benign thyroid disease.

The library was produced with PCR. Sequencing instrument: Illumina HiSeq 4000. The TCR beta-chain CDR3 region of each patient was profiled by high-throughput sequencing. Processing in the source paper ran as follows. Drawing on CDR3 differences between clinicopathological groups, the researchers built a classifier meant to tell apart patients with distant-metastatic papillary thyroid cancer. The Shannon index was used to assess repertoire diversity, and the Morisita-Horn index was used to assess tumor-blood repertoire similarity. In-frame beta chains were kept once TCRdb had trimmed the public reads at Q25 with fastp and called clones with MiXCR. None of the V and J calls come from the authors' own analysis; TCRdb made them. The sample table records around 17,000 clones; under 30% of these occur just once. The ten biggest clones cover less than 20% of the sample. No treatment had been received by any patient before thyroid surgery. Patient clinical samples collected from about 2011 to 2018 were retrospectively analysed using T-cell receptor beta sequencing.

On this clone: What this receptor recognizes is not known. Base qualities are missing; no much larger clone stands one base away.

Study-level results and caveats: In both blood and tumor samples, malignant tumors were reported to have significantly higher TCR beta diversity than benign nodules.

The clonotype originates from a female donor with papillary thyroid cancer or a benign thyroid nodule (not recorded which). Some clones in this sample may be carry-over from other donors' samples. Sample: adjacent normal tissue.

CDR3 region: CASKRSGSSYEQYF. The DNA sequence is given as TGTGCCAGCAAGAGGAGCGGGAGCTCCTACGAGCAGTACTTC. This receptor chain uses TRBV2 and TRBJ2-7, with 8 middle bases fitting TRBD2. Taken from the germline V gene, the CDR1 and CDR2 loops are SNHLY and FYNNEI. Trimmed from V: 7 bases; trimmed from J: 0 bases; junction bases lacking a gene match: 5. The CDR3 sequence holds 14 residues, the cysteine and phenylalanine included. Solely the CDR3 DNA is kept, with 42 bases framed from the first base.